These T cell receptor beta chains were read from a single sample in a study of STAT3 mutations in large granular lymphocyte leukemia. Method: immunoSEQ multiplex PCR; TCRdb's copy keeps in-frame clones and lacks some. The top ten clones hold approximately 90% of a sample with over 3,500 clones, about four fifths of them seen once. The sequenced material came from peripheral blood mononuclear cells. These receptors all come from a boy between 10 and 17 years old with T-cell large granular lymphocyte leukemia. Some clones in this sample may be carry-over from other donors' samples. CDR3s include the opening cysteine and the closing phenylalanine or tryptophan. A D gene is named only where the DNA matches it firmly. Clone size is not always given. Where it is, it says once, few, many or a class for expanded clones.

14	TRBV5-1	NA	TRBD1	TRBJ2-5	CASARTGQSIPQDF	TGCGCCAGCGCGAGGACAGGGCAGTCGATCCCACAGGACTTC
15	TRBV10-3	NA	TRBD2	TRBJ2-7	CAISWGGGVGYEQYF	TGTGCCATCAGCTGGGGGGGTGGGGTTGGCTACGAGCAGTACTTC
14	TRBV30	NA	NA	TRBJ1-4	CAWSLGGRNEKLFF	TGTGCCTGGAGTTTGGGGGGGCGGAATGAAAAACTGTTTTTT
13	TRBV7-9	few	NA	TRBJ1-2	CASSPGGGGGYTF	TGTGCCAGCAGCCCCGGGGGGGGAGGCGGCTACACCTTC
15	TRBV7-9	NA	TRBD1	TRBJ2-7	CASSLDRGQRREQYF	TGTGCCAGCAGCCTTGACAGGGGCCAGAGAAGAGAGCAGTACTTC
14	TRBV27	NA	NA	TRBJ1-5	CASRDRDSNQPQHF	TGTGCCAGCAGGGACCGGGACAGCAATCAGCCCCAGCATTTT
14	TRBV25-1	once	NA	TRBJ1-6	CASSPPGDNSPLHF	TGTGCCAGCAGTCCCCCGGGGGATAATTCACCCCTCCACTTT
15	TRBV30	NA	NA	TRBJ2-7	CAWSVAGGLKYEQYF	TGTGCCTGGAGTGTCGCAGGCGGACTCAAATACGAGCAGTACTTC
14	TRBV7-9	NA	NA	TRBJ2-7	CASSSLVEHYEQYF	TGTGCCAGCAGCTCCCTAGTCGAACACTACGAGCAGTACTTC
16	TRBV7-8	NA	NA	TRBJ1-6	CASSPGGWAPNSPLHF	TGTGCCAGCAGCCCAGGAGGTTGGGCTCCGAATTCACCCCTCCACTTT
17	TRBV7-9	NA	NA	TRBJ2-2	CASSFGPRVANTGELFF	TGTGCCAGCAGCTTTGGGCCGCGAGTCGCGAACACCGGGGAGCTGTTTTTT
13	TRBV5-1	NA	NA	TRBJ1-1	CASSFVGGNEAFF	TGCGCCAGCAGCTTCGTTGGGGGGAATGAAGCTTTCTTT
13	TRBV30	NA	NA	TRBJ2-1	CAYRTEPYNEQFF	TGTGCCTACCGGACAGAACCCTACAATGAGCAGTTCTTC
12	TRBV25-1	NA	NA	TRBJ2-5	CASSVYQETQYF	TGTGCCAGCAGTGTTTACCAAGAGACCCAGTACTTC
11	TRBV29-1	NA	NA	TRBJ2-1	CSVTRDNEQFF	TGCAGCGTTACCCGGGACAATGAGCAGTTCTTC
15	TRBV5-1	NA	NA	TRBJ2-6	CASSLGSSGANVLTF	TGCGCCAGCAGCTTGGGGAGCTCTGGGGCCAACGTCCTGACTTTC
14	TRBV5-6	NA	TRBD2	TRBJ2-7	CASKLTSGSGEQYF	TGTGCCAGCAAGCTGACTAGCGGGAGCGGCGAGCAGTACTTC
16	TRBV4-2	NA	NA	TRBJ2-7	CAKRLDPDKGTYEQYF	TGTGCCAAGAGACTAGATCCAGACAAGGGGACCTACGAGCAGTACTTC
17	TRBV5-1	once	NA	TRBJ2-7	CASPEDRYSEIFHEQYF	TGCGCCAGCCCCGAAGACAGATACAGCGAGATCTTCCACGAGCAGTACTTC
12	TRBV18	NA	NA	TRBJ2-5	CASSPDQETQYF	TGTGCCAGCTCACCCGACCAAGAGACCCAGTACTTC
13	TRBV5-1	NA	NA	TRBJ2-5	CASSLRLGETQYF	TGCGCCAGCAGCCTCCGGTTGGGAGAGACCCAGTACTTC
14	TRBV6-1	NA	NA	TRBJ2-7	CASSSLPGSYEQYF	TGTGCCAGCAGTTCCCTTCCGGGGTCCTACGAGCAGTACTTC
12	TRBV25-1	NA	NA	TRBJ1-2	CASNTANYGYTF	TGTGCCAGCAATACTGCTAACTATGGCTACACCTTC
13	TRBV7-3	NA	NA	TRBJ1-2	CASSRGRDYGYTF	TGTGCCAGCAGCAGGGGCAGGGACTATGGCTACACCTTC
14	TRBV7-9	NA	TRBD2	TRBJ2-1	CASDLAGGPNEQFF	TGTGCCAGCGATTTAGCGGGGGGGCCCAATGAGCAGTTCTTC
14	TRBV2	NA	NA	TRBJ1-6	CASSVGGGDSPLHF	TGTGCCAGCAGTGTTGGGGGAGGAGATTCACCCCTCCACTTT
14	TRBV7-2	NA	TRBD1	TRBJ1-4	CASSLGQGSEKLFF	TGTGCCAGCAGCTTAGGACAGGGGTCTGAAAAACTGTTTTTT
13	TRBV29-1	once	NA	TRBJ2-7	CSVPGGNIYEQYF	TGCAGCGTACCCGGTGGTAACATCTACGAGCAGTACTTC
13	TRBV5-4	NA	NA	TRBJ1-1	CASSLVGTDEAFF	TGTGCCAGCAGCTTGGTGGGGACGGATGAAGCTTTCTTT
13	TRBV29-1	NA	NA	TRBJ2-3	CSVEVGRGDTQYF	TGCAGCGTTGAAGTGGGGAGGGGGGATACGCAGTATTTT
16	TRBV13	NA	NA	TRBJ1-6	CASSLGVNSYNSPLHF	TGTGCCAGCAGCTTAGGGGTCAATTCCTATAATTCACCCCTCCACTTT
13	TRBV5-1	once	TRBD1	TRBJ1-1	CASRGTGRTEAFF	TGCGCCAGCAGGGGGACAGGGAGAACTGAAGCTTTCTTT
12	TRBV30	NA	NA	TRBJ1-2	CAWDGNSMAYTF	TGTGCCTGGGACGGCAACTCCATGGCTTACACCTTC
12	TRBV29-1	NA	NA	TRBJ2-5	CSAEGGGETQYF	TGCAGCGCCGAGGGGGGAGGAGAGACCCAGTACTTC
14	TRBV5-1	once	NA	TRBJ2-3	CASSKGLEGDTQYF	TGCGCCAGCAGCAAGGGACTGGAAGGTGATACGCAGTATTTT
18	TRBV7-9	NA	NA	TRBJ1-5	CASSFSLGGGQGNQPQHF	TGTGCCAGCAGCTTTAGTCTTGGGGGCGGTCAGGGCAATCAGCCCCAGCATTTT
14	TRBV10-2	NA	NA	TRBJ1-3	CASSESRTGDTIYF	TGCGCCAGCAGTGAGTCTCGGACCGGCGACACCATATATTTT
15	TRBV7-2	NA	TRBD2	TRBJ2-3	CASSLKAGGRDTQYF	TGTGCCAGCAGCTTAAAAGCGGGGGGTAGAGATACGCAGTATTTT
16	TRBV4-2	NA	NA	TRBJ1-5	CASSQEPGRSNQPQHF	TGTGCCAGCAGCCAAGAACCAGGGAGGAGCAATCAGCCCCAGCATTTT
13	TRBV5-4	NA	NA	TRBJ1-2	CASSSPDAYGYTF	TGTGCCAGCAGCTCCCCGGATGCCTATGGCTACACCTTC
14	TRBV4-2	NA	NA	TRBJ1-2	CASSLGGGGGGYTF	TGTGCCAGCAGCCTAGGGGGTGGGGGAGGCGGCTACACCTTC
15	TRBV7-9	NA	NA	TRBJ1-3	CASSSQQGSGNTIYF	TGTGCCAGCAGCTCACAACAGGGTTCAGGAAACACCATATATTTT
14	TRBV25-1	NA	TRBD1	TRBJ1-2	CASSVRDRENGYTF	TGTGCCAGCAGTGTCCGGGACAGGGAGAACGGCTACACCTTC
12	TRBV4-2	NA	NA	TRBJ2-5	CASSQAAETQYF	TGTGCCAGCAGCCAAGCCGCAGAGACCCAGTACTTC
15	TRBV6-5	medium-sized	TRBD1	TRBJ2-7	CASSYSGDSSYEQYF	TGTGCCAGCAGTTACTCGGGGGACAGTTCCTACGAGCAGTACTTC
12	TRBV29-1	once	NA	TRBJ2-7	CSVEEATYEQYF	TGCAGCGTTGAAGAGGCAACCTACGAGCAGTACTTC